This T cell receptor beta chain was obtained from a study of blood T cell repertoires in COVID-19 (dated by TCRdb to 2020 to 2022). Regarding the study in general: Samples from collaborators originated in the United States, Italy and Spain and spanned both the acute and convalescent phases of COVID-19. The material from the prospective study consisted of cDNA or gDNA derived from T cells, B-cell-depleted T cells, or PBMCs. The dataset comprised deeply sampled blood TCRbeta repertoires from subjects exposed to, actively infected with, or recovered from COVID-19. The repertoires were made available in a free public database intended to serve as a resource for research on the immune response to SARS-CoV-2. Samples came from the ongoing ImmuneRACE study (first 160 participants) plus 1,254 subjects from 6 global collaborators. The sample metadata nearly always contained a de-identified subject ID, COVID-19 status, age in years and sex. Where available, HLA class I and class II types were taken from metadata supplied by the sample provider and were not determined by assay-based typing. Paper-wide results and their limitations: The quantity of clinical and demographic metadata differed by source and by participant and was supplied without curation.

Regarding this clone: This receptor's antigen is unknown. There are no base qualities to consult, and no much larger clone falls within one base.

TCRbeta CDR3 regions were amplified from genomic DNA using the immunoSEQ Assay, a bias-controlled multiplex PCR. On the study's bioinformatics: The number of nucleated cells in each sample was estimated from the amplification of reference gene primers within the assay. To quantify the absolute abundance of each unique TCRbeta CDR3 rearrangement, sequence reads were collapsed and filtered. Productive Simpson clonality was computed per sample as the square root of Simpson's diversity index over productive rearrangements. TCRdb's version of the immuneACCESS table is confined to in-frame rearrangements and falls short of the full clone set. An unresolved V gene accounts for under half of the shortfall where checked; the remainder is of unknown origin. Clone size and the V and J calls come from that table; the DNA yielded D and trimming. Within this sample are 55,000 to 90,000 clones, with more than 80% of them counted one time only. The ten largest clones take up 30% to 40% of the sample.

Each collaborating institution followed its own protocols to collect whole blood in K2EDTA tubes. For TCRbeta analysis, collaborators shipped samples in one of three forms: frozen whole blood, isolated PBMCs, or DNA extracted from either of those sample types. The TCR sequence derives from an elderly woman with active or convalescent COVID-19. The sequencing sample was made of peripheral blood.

This receptor carries the CDR3 CASSALGAGAMGELFF. Read as DNA, the sequence is TGTGCCAGCAGCGCCCTAGGGGCGGGGGCAATGGGGGAGCTGTTTTTT. In this chain, TRBV9 is recombined with TRBJ2-2; perhaps TRBD2 is the D gene, with 7 bases matching. Including the terminal cysteine and phenylalanine, the CDR3 comprises 16 residues. The kept DNA is CDR3 alone, 48 bases in frame from the first base. CDR1 and CDR2 are drawn from the germline V gene: SGDLS, YYNGEE. V is cut by 3 bases and J by 8 bases, and the space between the germline ends is 20 bases.